This T cell receptor beta chain came from a study of T cells after yellow fever vaccination (dated by TCRdb to between 2019 and 2020). For the wider study: Libraries from fractions with low cell numbers were prepared with the SMART-Seq v4 Ultra Low Input RNA kit. To follow T-cell clones before and after primary and booster YFV17D yellow fever vaccination, bulk TCR alpha and beta repertoires were sequenced over time. Two healthy male donors made up the cohort, one aged 18 to 29 years and the other aged 30 to 40 years. Blood was drawn at multiple timepoints before and after primary and secondary immunization, with bulk PBMC replicates and cell subsets isolated.

Concerning this clonotype: What this receptor recognizes is not known. Nothing much larger sits one base from this clone, and base qualities are not available.

Study-wide conclusions, independent of this receptor: A small fraction of clonotypes appeared in both the CD4 and CD8 compartments, likely as a result of convergent recombination. The secondary T-cell response was weaker than the primary response but faster, peaking on day 5 instead of day 15. Because the study included only a couple of donors, the extent to which the findings can be generalized is limited. Computational filtering was needed because FACS-sorted repertoires could contain abundant contaminating clonotypes from the bulk population. Most clones expanded after primary vaccination were re-detected after the booster (around 96% of CD4 and around 88% of CD8), suggesting broad memory maintenance.

TCR cDNA was synthesized by 5'RACE template switching, which introduced a universal primer site and unique molecular identifiers. Priming for cDNA synthesis came from both the TCR alpha and TCR beta constant segments. Two PCR steps were used to amplify libraries, with sample barcodes and sequencing adapters being added in the second step. Sequencing of libraries was done on Illumina HiSeq 2500 (2x100 bp) or NovaSeq (2x150 bp). The published analysis was carried out like this. Reads were demultiplexed and collapsed into UMI consensus sequences with MIGEC, and V(D)J alignment was performed with MiXCR. Clonotypes responding to the vaccine were identified with edgeR on replicate PBMC samples, with the criteria of FDR below 0.01 and a log2 fold change above 5 up to day 15. CD4 or CD8 identity was assigned to each bulk clonotype according to whether the clonotype was present at higher abundance in the sequenced CD4 repertoire or the sequenced CD8 repertoire. Through fastp at Q25 and MiXCR, TCRdb rebuilt clones from the public reads, retaining in-frame beta chains. Entries are consolidated by CDR3 protein sequence, retaining the most common genes and DNA. Here the V and J calls rest on TCRdb's processing, not on the authors' analysis. This sample has nearly 350,000 distinct CDR3 sequences in its table, and roughly 8.3% of those were observed once. The top ten clones comprise 17% of the sample.

Taken with the paper, the label for treatment or condition translates to: live attenuated yellow fever vaccine strain. At every blood-draw timepoint, two biological replicates of bulk PBMCs were collected. PBMCs were isolated from peripheral blood using a standard Ficoll-Paque protocol. TriZol was used to extract RNA from bulk PBMCs, from CD4 and CD8 fractions, and from dextramer-positive and dextramer-negative fractions. V is trimmed back by 1 base and J by 6 bases, and the junction contains 3 bases that no gene match accounts for. The CDR3 starts with the cysteine, ends with the phenylalanine, and has 16 residues. Solely the CDR3 DNA is kept, with 48 bases framed from the first base. Looking up the germline V gene yields CDR1 SGHAT and CDR2 FQNNGV.

The TCR sequence derives from a man younger than 35 who received the YFV17D yellow fever vaccine. Sequences were derived from PBMCs, sampled 45 days after the first yellow fever vaccination. The chain employs TRBV11-2 and TRBJ2-3, with 14 middle bases fitting TRBD2. In nucleotide form, the sequence is TGTGCCAGCAGCTTAGGGACTAGCGGGGGGAAGGATACGCAGTATTTT. This encodes CASSLGTSGGKDTQYF. Joined to the reference TRBV11-2 and TRBJ2-3 proteins, this CDR3 gives the full variable domain: EAGVAQSPRYKIIEKRQSVAFWCNPISGHATLYWYQQILGQGPKLLIQFQNNGVVDDSQLPKDRFSAERLKGVDSTLKIQPAKLEDSAVYLCASSLGTSGGKDTQYFGPGTRLTVL.